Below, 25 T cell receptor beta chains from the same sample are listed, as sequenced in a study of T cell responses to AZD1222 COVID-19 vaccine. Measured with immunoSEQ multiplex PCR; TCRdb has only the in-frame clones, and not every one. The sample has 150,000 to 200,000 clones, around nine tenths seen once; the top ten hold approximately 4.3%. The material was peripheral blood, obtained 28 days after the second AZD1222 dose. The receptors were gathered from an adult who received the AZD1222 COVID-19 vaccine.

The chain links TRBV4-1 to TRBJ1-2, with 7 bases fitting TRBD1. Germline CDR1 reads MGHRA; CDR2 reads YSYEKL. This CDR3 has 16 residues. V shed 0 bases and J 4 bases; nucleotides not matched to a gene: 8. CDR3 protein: CASSQDSKGQFYGYTF. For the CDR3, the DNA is TGCGCCAGCAGCCAAGATTCTAAGGGACAGTTCTATGGCTACACCTTC.

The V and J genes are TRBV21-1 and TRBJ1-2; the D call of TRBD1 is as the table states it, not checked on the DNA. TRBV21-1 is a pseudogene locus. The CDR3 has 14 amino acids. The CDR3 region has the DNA TGTGCCAGCAGCCTACGACAGGGTGTATATGGCTACACCTTC. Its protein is CASSLRQGVYGYTF.

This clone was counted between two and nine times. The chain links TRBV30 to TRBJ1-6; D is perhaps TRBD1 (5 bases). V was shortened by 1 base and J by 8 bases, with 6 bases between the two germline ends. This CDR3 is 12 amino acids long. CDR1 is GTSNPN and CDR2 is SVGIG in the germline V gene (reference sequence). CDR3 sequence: CAWSGRDSPLHF. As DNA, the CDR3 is TGTGCCTGGAGTGGCAGGGATTCACCCCTCCACTTT.

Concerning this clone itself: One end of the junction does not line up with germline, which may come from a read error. Here the CDR3 DNA reads TGTGCCAGCAGCTTAAACCATGAGCGGCGGAACGCTGAAGCTTTCTTT. It codes for CASSLNHERRNAEAFF. The chain carries TRBV7-9 and TRBJ1-1; unclear D gene. Germline values: CDR1 SEHNR, CDR2 FQNEAQ (reference sequence). The CDR3 spans 16 residues.

For the CDR3, the DNA is TGTGCCAGCAGCTTGGAGGGGCTGGGAAGTAGGGCTTTCTTT. Amino acid sequence: CASSLEGLGSRAFF. The V and J genes are TRBV5-6 and TRBJ1-1, with D perhaps TRBD1 (5 bases). Trimming removed 0 bases at V and 11 bases at J, with 17 bases between. The germline V gene encodes CDR1 SGHDT and CDR2 YYEEEE. The CDR3 contains 14 residues.

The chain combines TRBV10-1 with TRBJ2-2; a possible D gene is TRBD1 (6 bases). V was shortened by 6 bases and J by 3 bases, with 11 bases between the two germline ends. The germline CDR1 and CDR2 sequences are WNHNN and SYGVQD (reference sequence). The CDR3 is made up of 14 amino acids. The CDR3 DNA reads TGCGCCAGCAGAGGGACAACAGACACCGGGGAGCTGTTTTTT. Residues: CASRGTTDTGELFF.

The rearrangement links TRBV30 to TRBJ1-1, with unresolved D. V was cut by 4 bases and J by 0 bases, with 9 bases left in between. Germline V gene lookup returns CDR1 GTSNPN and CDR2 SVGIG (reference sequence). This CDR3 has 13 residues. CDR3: CAWNLGLNTEAFF. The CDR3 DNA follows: TGTGCCTGGAATTTAGGGCTGAACACTGAAGCTTTCTTT.

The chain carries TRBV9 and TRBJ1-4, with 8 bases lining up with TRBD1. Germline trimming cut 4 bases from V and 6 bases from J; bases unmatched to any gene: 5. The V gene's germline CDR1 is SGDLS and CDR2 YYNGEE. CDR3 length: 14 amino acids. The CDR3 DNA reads TGTGCCAGCAGCTCTACAGGGGGGGATGAAAAACTGTTTTTT. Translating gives CASSSTGGDEKLFF.

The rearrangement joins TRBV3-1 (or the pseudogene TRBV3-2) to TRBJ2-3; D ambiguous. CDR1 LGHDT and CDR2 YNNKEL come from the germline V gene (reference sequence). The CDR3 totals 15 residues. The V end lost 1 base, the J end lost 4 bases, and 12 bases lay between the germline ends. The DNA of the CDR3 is TGTGCCAGCAGCCAAGGAAACTTTTACGCAGATACGCAGTATTTT. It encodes CASSQGNFYADTQYF.

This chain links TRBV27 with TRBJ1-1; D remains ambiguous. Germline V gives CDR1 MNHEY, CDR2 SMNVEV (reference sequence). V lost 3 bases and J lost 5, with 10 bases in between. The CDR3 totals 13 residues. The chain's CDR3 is CASSLVRATEAFF. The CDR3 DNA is TGTGCCAGCAGTTTGGTTCGGGCGACTGAAGCTTTCTTT.

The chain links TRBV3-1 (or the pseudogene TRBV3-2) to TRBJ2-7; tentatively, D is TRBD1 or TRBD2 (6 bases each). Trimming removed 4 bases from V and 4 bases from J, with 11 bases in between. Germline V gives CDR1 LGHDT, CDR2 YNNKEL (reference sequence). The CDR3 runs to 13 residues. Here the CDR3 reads CASSLRGGYEQYF. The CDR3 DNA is TGTGCCAGCAGCCTCAGAGGGGGGTACGAGCAGTACTTC.

CDR3 protein: CASSPNRHPSTEAFF. For the CDR3, the DNA is TGTGCCAGCAGCCCCAACCGGCACCCAAGCACTGAAGCTTTCTTT. The V call is TRBV11-2, the J call TRBJ1-1; D gene ambiguous. The V gene lost 5 bases and the J gene lost 4 bases, with 17 bases spanning the gap. This CDR3 spans 15 amino acids. Germline assignment: CDR1 SGHAT and CDR2 FQNNGV.

Written as DNA, the CDR3 is TGCAGCGTTTTGGACCTTTCCAGCGGGGGTCCCGAGACCCAGTACTTC. Its translation is CSVLDLSSGGPETQYF. The chain recombines TRBV29-1 with TRBJ2-5, with 8 bases aligning to TRBD2. The CDR3 is made up of 16 amino acids. After removal of 5 bases from V and 5 bases from J, the junction contained 16 bases not matched to a gene. CDR1 is SQVTM and CDR2 is ANQGSEA in the germline V gene.

The CDR3, as DNA: TGTGCCAGTAGTTGGGGGGGGATGATGAACACTGAAGCTTTCTTT. The encoded protein is CASSWGGMMNTEAFF. The chain recombines TRBV19 with TRBJ1-1; tentatively, D is TRBD1 (5 bases). Trimming took off 5 bases at V and 0 bases at J, with 13 bases between the two ends. CDR1 LNHDA and CDR2 SQIVND come from the germline V gene (reference sequence). The CDR3 runs 15 residues.

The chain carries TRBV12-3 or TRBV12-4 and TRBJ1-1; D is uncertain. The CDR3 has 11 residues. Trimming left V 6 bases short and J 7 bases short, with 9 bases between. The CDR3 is CASSPGLEAFF. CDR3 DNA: TGTGCCAGCAGCCCTGGTCTTGAAGCTTTCTTT.

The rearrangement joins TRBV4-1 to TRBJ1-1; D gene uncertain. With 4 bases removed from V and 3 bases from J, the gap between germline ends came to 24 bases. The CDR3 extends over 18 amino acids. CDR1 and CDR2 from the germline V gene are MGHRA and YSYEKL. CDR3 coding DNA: TGCGCCAGCAGCCCCGGACCGACTTTAGCCCGAATGGACACTGAAGCTTTCTTT. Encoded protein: CASSPGPTLARMDTEAFF.

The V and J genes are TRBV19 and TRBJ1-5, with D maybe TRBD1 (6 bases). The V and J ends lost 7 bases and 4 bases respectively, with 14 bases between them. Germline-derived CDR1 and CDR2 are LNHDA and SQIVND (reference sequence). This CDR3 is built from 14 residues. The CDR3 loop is CASTTQGRNQPQHF. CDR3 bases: TGTGCCAGTACCACACAGGGTCGGAATCAGCCCCAGCATTTT.

The CDR3, as DNA: TGTGCCAGCACGAAGGAGGGAGGGCAGCCCCAGCATTTT. Its translation: CASTKEGGQPQHF. The chain recombines TRBV12-3 or TRBV12-4 with TRBJ1-5; D gene uncertain. The CDR3 loop spans 13 amino acids. V gave up 7 bases and J gave up 7 bases, with 14 bases separating them.

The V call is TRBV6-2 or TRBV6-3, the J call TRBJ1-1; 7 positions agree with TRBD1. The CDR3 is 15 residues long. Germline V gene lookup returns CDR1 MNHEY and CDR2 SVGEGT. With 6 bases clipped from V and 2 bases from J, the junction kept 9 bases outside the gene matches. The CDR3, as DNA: TGTGCCAGCAGCCTCAGGGGGGGCGCAAACACTGAAGCTTTCTTT. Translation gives CASSLRGGANTEAFF.

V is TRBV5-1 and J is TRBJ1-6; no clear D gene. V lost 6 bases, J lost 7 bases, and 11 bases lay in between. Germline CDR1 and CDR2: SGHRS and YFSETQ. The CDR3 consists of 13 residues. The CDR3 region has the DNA TGCGCCAGCAAGGAGGCCGCCAATTCACCCCTCCACTTT. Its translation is CASKEAANSPLHF.

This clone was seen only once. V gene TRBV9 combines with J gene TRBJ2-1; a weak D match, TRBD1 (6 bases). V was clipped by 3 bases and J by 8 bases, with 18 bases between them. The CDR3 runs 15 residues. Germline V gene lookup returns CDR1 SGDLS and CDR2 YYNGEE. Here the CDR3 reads CASSAGPEGGYEQFF. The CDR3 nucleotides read TGTGCCAGCAGCGCCGGACCGGAAGGGGGTTATGAGCAGTTCTTC.

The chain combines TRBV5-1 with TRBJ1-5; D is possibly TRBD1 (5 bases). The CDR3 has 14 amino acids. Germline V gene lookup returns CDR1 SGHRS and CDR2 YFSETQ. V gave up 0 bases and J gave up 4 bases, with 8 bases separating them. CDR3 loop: CASSLGTPNQPQHF. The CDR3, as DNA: TGCGCCAGCAGCTTGGGGACACCGAATCAGCCCCAGCATTTT.

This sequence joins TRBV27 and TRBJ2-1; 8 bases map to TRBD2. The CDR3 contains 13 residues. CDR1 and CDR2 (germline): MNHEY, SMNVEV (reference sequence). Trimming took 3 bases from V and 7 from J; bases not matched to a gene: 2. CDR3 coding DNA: TGTGCCAGCAGTTTGGCTAGCGGGAATGAGCAGTTCTTC. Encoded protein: CASSLASGNEQFF.

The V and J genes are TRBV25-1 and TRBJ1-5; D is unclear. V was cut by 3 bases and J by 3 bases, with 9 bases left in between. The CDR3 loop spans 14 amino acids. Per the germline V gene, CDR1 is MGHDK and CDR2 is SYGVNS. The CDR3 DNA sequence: TGTGCCAGCAGTGAGGAAGGGTTCAATCAGCCCCAGCATTTT. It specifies CASSEEGFNQPQHF.

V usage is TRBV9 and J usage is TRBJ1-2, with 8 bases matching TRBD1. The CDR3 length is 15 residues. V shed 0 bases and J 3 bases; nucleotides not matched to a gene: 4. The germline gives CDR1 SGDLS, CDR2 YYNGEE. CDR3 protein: CASSVEAGGYYGYTF. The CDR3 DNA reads TGTGCCAGCAGCGTAGAGGCAGGGGGCTACTATGGCTACACCTTC.